Below are 8 T cell receptor beta chains sequenced from a single sample in a study of identical twins. TCRdb ran MiXCR on the 5' RACE reads and lists one entry per CDR3 protein. The table lists 400,000 to 550,000 distinct CDR3 sequences, 13% to 15% of them singletons. This same sample was also taken into another study, of yellow fever vaccine responses in identical twins.

The source material was CD4+ T cells sorted from blood. The receptors come from a woman younger than 30 in good health.

The chain recombines TRBV3-1 with TRBJ2-3; weak D call: TRBD2 (6 bases). This CDR3 has 15 residues. V was trimmed by 5 bases and J by 3 bases, leaving 15 bases between them. The germline V gene has CDR1 LGHDT and CDR2 YNNKEL (reference sequence). The CDR3 protein is CASSGVGEVTDTQYF. The CDR3 nucleotides are TGTGCCAGCAGCGGGGTCGGGGAGGTGACAGATACGCAGTATTTT.

This clonotype has only a few counts. V gene TRBV18 combines with J gene TRBJ2-2, with no clear D. CDR3 length: 16 amino acids. Germline CDR1 and CDR2: KGHSH and LQKENI. V gave up 2 bases and J gave up 1 base, with 11 bases separating them. The CDR3, as DNA: TGTGCCAGCTCACCAGTTCGGCAAATGAACACCGGGGAGCTGTTTTTT. Translation: CASSPVRQMNTGELFF.

J is TRBJ1-5 and V is TRBV5-1, with 7 bases identical to TRBD1. The CDR3 covers 15 residues. CDR1 SGHRS and CDR2 YFSETQ come from the germline V gene. V lost 10 bases to trimming and J lost 4 bases; unmatched junction nucleotides: 14. The CDR3 DNA reads TGCGCCTCTGCGCTCCGGGACAGTTGGAATCAGCCCCAGCATTTT. Its translation is CASALRDSWNQPQHF.

This clonotype was seen a few times. The rearrangement links TRBV5-6 to TRBJ2-1; TRBD2 matches at 13 bases. The germline V gene encodes CDR1 SGHDT and CDR2 YYEEEE. Trimming removed 1 base from V and 0 bases from J; junction bases left unmatched: 7. CDR3 length: 19 residues. The CDR3: CASSLITSGRGISYNEQFF. In DNA, the CDR3 is TGTGCCAGCAGCTTGATAACTAGCGGGAGGGGGATCTCCTACAATGAGCAGTTCTTC. The variable domain in full, completed from reference TRBV5-6 and TRBJ2-1, reads DAGVTQSPTHLIKTRGQQVTLRCSPKSGHDTVSWYQQALGQGPQFIFQYYEEEERQRGNFPDRFSGHQFPNYSSELNVNALLLGDSALYLCASSLITSGRGISYNEQFFGPGTRLTVL.

The genes are TRBV20-1 and TRBJ2-7; 8 bases fit TRBD2. V lost 4 bases, J lost 2 bases, and 10 bases stayed unmatched. The CDR3 length is 15 residues. The V gene's germline CDR1 is DFQATT and CDR2 SNEGSKA (reference sequence). The CDR3 region is CSATGFGGGTYEQYF. CDR3 DNA: TGCAGTGCTACGGGGTTCGGGGGGGGAACCTACGAGCAGTACTTC.

Ten or more counts support this clonotype. V usage is TRBV6-5 and J usage is TRBJ1-1; no clear D. Trimming took off 1 base at V and 1 base at J, with 7 bases between the two ends. Germline V lookup: CDR1 MNHEY, CDR2 SVGAGI. The CDR3 contains 14 residues. The CDR3 DNA reads TGTGCCAGCAGTTACTTTGACCAGAACACTGAAGCTTTCTTT. This encodes CASSYFDQNTEAFF.

This sequence joins TRBV20-1 and TRBJ2-5, with 13 bases fitting TRBD2. The CDR3 runs to 14 residues. Germline V lookup: CDR1 DFQATT, CDR2 SNEGSKA (reference sequence). The V and J ends lost 7 bases and 5 bases, in that order; junction bases with no gene match: 7. In DNA, the CDR3 is TGCAGTGAACTAGCGGGAGGGCGGGAGGAGACCCAGTACTTC. It codes for CSELAGGREETQYF.

V and J are TRBV4-1 and TRBJ2-5; the match to TRBD2 covers 9 bases. This CDR3 spans 17 amino acids. Germline CDR1 reads MGHRA; CDR2 reads YSYEKL. The V segment lost 0 bases and the J segment 5 bases; nucleotides outside the gene matches: 10. The CDR3 protein is CASSQDLRGGRGETQYF. The CDR3 bases are TGCGCCAGCAGCCAAGATCTTCGTGGCGGGAGGGGCGAGACCCAGTACTTC.